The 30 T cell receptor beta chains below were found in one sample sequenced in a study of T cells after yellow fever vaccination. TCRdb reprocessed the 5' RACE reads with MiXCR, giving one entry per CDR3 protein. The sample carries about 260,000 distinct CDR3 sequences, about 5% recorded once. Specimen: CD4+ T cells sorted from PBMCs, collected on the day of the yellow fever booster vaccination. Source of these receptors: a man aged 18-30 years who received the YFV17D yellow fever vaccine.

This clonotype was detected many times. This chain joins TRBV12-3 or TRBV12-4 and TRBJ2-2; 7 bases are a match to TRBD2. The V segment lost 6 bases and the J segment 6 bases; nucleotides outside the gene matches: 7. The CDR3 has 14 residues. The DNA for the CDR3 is TGTGCCAGCAGAGACCTCGGGGGGTCCGGGGAGCTGTTTTTT. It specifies CASRDLGGSGELFF.

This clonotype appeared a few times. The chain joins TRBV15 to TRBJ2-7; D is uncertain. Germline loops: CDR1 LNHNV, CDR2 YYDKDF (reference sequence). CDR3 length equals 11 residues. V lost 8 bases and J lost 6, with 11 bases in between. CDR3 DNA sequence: TGTGCCACCGACACCAGTGCCGAGCAGTACGTC. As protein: CATDTSAEQYV.

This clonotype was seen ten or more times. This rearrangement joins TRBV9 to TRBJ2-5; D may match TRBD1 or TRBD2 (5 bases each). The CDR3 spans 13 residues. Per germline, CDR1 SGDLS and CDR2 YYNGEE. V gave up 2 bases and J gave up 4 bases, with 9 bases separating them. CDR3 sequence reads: CASSVRDGETQYF. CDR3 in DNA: TGTGCCAGCAGCGTGAGGGACGGAGAGACCCAGTACTTC.

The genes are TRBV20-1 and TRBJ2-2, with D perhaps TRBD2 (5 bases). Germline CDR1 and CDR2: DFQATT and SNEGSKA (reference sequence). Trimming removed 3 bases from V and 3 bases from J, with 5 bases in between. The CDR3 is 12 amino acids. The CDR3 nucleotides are TGCAGTGCTAGGAGGGACACCGGGGAGCTGTTTTTT. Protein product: CSARRDTGELFF.

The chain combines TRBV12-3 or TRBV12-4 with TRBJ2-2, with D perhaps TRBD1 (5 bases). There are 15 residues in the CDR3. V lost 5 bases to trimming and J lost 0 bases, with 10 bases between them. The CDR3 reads CASSPVGPNTGELFF. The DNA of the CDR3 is TGTGCCAGCAGTCCGGTGGGGCCGAACACCGGGGAGCTGTTTTTT.

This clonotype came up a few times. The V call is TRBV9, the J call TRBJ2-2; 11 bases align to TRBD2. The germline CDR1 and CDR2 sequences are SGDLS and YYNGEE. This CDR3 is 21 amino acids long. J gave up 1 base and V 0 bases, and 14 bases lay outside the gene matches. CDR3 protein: CASSVERGTSGRLMNTGELFF. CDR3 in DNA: TGTGCCAGCAGCGTAGAGAGGGGGACTAGCGGTAGATTAATGAACACCGGGGAGCTGTTTTTT.

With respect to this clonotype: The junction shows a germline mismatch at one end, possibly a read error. CDR3 sequence: CASSEGRRRDF. The DNA of the CDR3 is TGTGCCAGCAGTGAGGGCAGGAGGAGAGACTTC. The chain couples TRBV2 to TRBJ2-5, with D possibly matching TRBD2 (5 bases). The CDR3 sequence is 11 residues long. Germline V gene sequence: CDR1 SNHLY, CDR2 FYNNEI. Drawing the rest from reference TRBV2 and TRBJ2-5, the complete variable domain is EPEVTQTPSHQVTQMGQEVILRCVPISNHLYFYWYRQILGQKVEFLVSFYNNEISEKSEIFDDQFSVERPDGSNFTLKIRSTKLEDSAMYFCASSEGRRRDFGPGTRLLVL.

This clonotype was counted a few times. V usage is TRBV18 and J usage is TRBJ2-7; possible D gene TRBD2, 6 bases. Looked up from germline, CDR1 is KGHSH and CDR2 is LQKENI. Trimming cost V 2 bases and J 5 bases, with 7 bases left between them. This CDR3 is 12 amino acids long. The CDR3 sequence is CASSPAGNEQYF. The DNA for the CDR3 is TGTGCCAGCTCACCAGCGGGGAACGAGCAGTACTTC.

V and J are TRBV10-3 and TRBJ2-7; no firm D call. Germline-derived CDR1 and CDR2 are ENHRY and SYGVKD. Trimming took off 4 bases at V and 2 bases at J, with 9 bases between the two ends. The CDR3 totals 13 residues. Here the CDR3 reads CAISGTETYEQYV. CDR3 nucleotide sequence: TGTGCCATCAGTGGGACCGAGACCTACGAGCAGTACGTC.

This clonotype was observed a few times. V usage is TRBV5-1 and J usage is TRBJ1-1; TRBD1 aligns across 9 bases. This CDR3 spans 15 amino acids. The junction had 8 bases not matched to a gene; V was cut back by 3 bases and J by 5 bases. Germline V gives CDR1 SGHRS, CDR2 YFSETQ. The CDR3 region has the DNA TGCGCCAGCAGCTCACAGGGGGCCGATGGGACTGAAGCTTTCTTT. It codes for CASSSQGADGTEAFF.

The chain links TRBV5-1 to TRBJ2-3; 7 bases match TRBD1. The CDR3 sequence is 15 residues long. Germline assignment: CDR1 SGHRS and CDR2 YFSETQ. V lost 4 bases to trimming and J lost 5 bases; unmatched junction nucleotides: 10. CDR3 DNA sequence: TGCGCCAGCAGCAGGCAGACAGGGTCGGAAGATACGCAGTATTTT. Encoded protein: CASSRQTGSEDTQYF.

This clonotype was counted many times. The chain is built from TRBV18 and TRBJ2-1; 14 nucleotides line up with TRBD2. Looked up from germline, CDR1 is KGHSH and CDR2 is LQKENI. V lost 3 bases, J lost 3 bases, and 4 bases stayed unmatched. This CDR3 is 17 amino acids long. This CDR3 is CASSPTSGGAIYNEQFF. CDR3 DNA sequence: TGTGCCAGCTCACCGACTAGCGGGGGGGCAATCTACAATGAGCAGTTCTTC.

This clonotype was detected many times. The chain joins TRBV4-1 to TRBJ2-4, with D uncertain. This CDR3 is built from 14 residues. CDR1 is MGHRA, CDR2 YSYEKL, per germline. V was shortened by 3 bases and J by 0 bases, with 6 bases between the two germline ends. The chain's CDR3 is CASSQPLAKNIQYF. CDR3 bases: TGCGCCAGCAGCCAGCCCCTAGCCAAAAACATTCAGTACTTC.

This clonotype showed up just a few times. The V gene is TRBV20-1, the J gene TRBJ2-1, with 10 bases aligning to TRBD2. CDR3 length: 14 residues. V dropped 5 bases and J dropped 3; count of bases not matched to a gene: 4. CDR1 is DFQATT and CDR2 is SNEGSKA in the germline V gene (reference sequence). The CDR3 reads CSAPGTSVYNEQFF. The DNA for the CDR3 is TGCAGTGCTCCCGGGACTAGCGTCTACAATGAGCAGTTCTTC.

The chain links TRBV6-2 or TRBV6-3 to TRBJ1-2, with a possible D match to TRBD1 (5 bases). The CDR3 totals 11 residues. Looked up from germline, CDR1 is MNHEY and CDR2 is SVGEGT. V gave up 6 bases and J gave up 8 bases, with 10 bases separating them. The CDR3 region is CASSNRNGYTF. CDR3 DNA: TGTGCCAGCAGCAACAGGAACGGCTACACCTTC.

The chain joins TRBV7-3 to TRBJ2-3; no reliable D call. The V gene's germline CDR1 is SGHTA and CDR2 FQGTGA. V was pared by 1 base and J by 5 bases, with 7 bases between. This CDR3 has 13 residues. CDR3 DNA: TGTGCCAGCAGCTTAAGTCCCCGAGATACGCAGTATTTT. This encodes CASSLSPRDTQYF.

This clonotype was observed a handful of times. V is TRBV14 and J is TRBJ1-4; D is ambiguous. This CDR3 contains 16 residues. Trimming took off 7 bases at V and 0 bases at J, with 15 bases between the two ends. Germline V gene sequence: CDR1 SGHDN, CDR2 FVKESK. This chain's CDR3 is CASNSEEESTNEKLFF. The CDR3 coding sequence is TGTGCCAGCAATTCGGAGGAAGAGTCAACTAATGAAAAACTGTTTTTT.

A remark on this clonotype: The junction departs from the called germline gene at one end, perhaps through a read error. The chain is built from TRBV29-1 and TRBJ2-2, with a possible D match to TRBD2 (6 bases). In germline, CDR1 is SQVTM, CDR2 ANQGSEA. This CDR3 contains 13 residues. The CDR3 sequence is CSVGFHFTGGLFF. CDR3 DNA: TGCAGCGTGGGGTTCCATTTCACCGGGGGGCTGTTTTTT.

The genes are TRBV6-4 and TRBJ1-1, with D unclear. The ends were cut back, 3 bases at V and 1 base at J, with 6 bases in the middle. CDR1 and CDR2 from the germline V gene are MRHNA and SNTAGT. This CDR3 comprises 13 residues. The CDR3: CASSEEENTEAFF. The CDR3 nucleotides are TGTGCCAGCAGTGAGGAGGAGAACACTGAAGCTTTCTTT.

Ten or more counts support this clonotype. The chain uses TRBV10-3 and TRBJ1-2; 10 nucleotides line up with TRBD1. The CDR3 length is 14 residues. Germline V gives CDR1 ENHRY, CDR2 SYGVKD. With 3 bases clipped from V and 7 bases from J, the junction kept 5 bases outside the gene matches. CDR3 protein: CAISDGTGDFGYTF. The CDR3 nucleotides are TGTGCCATCAGTGACGGGACAGGGGATTTTGGCTACACCTTC.

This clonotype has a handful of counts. The CDR3 here is CATSGGLHYEQYF. CDR3 in DNA: TGTGCCACCTCGGGAGGTCTTCACTACGAGCAGTACTTC. The V and J genes are TRBV6-6 and TRBJ2-7, with TRBD2 matching over 7 bases. The CDR3 spans 13 residues. CDR1 is MNHNY and CDR2 is SVGAGI in the germline V gene (reference sequence). Trimming removed 10 bases from V and 3 bases from J; junction bases left unmatched: 9.

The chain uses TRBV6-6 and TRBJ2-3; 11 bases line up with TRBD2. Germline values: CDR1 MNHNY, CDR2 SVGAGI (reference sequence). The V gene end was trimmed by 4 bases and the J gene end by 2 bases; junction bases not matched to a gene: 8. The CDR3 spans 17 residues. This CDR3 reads CASSWGGTSGSTDTQYF. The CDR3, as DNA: TGTGCCAGCAGTTGGGGAGGGACTAGCGGATCCACAGATACGCAGTATTTT.

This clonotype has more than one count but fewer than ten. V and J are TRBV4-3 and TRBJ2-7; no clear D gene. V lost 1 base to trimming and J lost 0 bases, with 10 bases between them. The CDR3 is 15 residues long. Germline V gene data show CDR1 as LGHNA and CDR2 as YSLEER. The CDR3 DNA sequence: TGCGCCAGCAGCCAAGGAATGGGCGGCTCCTACGAGCAGTACGTC. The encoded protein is CASSQGMGGSYEQYV.

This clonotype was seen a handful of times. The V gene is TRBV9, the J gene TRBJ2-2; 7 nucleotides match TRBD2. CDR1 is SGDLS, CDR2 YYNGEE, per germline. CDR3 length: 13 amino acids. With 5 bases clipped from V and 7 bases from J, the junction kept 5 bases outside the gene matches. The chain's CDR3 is CASSRGGGGELFF. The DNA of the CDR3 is TGTGCCAGCAGTCGCGGGGGAGGCGGGGAGCTGTTTTTT.

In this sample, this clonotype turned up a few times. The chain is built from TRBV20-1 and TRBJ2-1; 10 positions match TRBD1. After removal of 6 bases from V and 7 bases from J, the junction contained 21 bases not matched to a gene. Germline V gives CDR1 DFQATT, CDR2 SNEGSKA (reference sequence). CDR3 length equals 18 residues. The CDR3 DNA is TGCAGTGCCCATGGTCGGGGGTACCGGGACAGGGGCATAAATGAGCAGTTCTTC. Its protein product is CSAHGRGYRDRGINEQFF.

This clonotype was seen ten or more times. The CDR3 protein is CATQKTSSVNEQFF. The CDR3 region has the DNA TGCGCCACCCAGAAGACTAGCTCCGTCAATGAGCAGTTCTTC. The V and J genes are TRBV5-1 and TRBJ2-1, with 7 nucleotides matching TRBD2. The V segment lost 9 bases and the J segment 6 bases; nucleotides outside the gene matches: 12. The CDR3 loop spans 14 amino acids. In germline, CDR1 is SGHRS, CDR2 YFSETQ. The variable domain in full, completed from reference TRBV5-1 and TRBJ2-1, reads KAGVTQTPRYLIKTRGQQVTLSCSPISGHRSVSWYQQTPGQGLQFLFEYFSETQRNKGNFPGRFSGRQFSNSRSEMNVSTLELGDSALYLCATQKTSSVNEQFFGPGTRLTVL.

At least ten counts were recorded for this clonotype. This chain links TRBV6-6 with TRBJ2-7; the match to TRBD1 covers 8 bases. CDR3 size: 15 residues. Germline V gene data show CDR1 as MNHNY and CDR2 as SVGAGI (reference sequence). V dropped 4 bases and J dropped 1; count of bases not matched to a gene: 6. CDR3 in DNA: TGTGCCAGCAGTTCTCGGGACAGGATTTCCTACGAGCAGTACTTC. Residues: CASSSRDRISYEQYF.

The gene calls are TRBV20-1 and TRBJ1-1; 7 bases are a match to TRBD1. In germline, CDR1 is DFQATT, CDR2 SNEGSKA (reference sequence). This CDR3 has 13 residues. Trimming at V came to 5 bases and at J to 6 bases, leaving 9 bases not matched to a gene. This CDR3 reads CSALPGGAPEAFF. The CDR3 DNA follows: TGCAGTGCTCTACCAGGGGGAGCACCTGAAGCTTTCTTT.

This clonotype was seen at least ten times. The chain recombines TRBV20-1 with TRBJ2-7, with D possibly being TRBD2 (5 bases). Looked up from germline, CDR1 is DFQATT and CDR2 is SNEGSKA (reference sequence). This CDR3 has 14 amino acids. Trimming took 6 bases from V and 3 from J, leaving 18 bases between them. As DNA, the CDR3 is TGCAGTGCCGAGAGGGCCGGGCCCAACTACGAGCAGTACTTC. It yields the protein CSAERAGPNYEQYF.

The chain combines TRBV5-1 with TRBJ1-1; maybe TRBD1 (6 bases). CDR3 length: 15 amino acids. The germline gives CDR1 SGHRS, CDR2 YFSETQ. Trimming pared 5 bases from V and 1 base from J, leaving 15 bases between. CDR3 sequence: CASRLGTRRNTEAFF. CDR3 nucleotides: TGCGCCAGCAGACTTGGGACAAGAAGGAACACTGAAGCTTTCTTT.